A selection of T cell receptor beta chains follows, all from one sample in a study of OX40 agonist ivuxolimab in advanced cancers. Libraries were prepared by immunoSEQ multiplex PCR; TCRdb keeps only in-frame clonotypes and omits some of them. The sample shows about 69,000 clones, approximately 86% of them seen only once. Sequenced material: CD4+ or CD8+ T cells sorted from blood, taken in a trial of the OX40 agonist ivuxolimab. The receptors here all came from an adult with an advanced solid tumor such as melanoma, head and neck, liver or kidney cancer. Each CDR3 is given with its conserved first and last residue. D genes are given only for firm matches. Clone size is stated in some rows and not others, as once, few, many or a class when expanded.

TRBD1 | TRBJ2-2 | TRBV18 | once | CASVGQGVNTGELFF | TGTGCCAGCGTGGGACAGGGGGTGAACACCGGGGAGCTGTTTTTT
TRBD2 | TRBJ2-7 | TRBV2 | . | CASSRDYSYEQYF | TGTGCCAGCAGCCGGGACTACTCCTACGAGCAGTACTTC
. | TRBJ2-3 | TRBV4-3 | once | CASSQRGGLTDTQYF | TGCGCCAGCAGCCAAAGGGGGGGCCTCACAGATACGCAGTATTTT
TRBD2 | TRBJ2-1 | TRBV7-3 | . | CASSLAGGDNEQFF | TGTGCCAGCAGCTTAGCGGGGGGAGATAATGAGCAGTTCTTC
. | TRBJ1-1 | TRBV7-2 | . | CASSSATRFQGTAFF | TGTGCCAGCAGCTCCGCGACGAGGTTTCAGGGGACCGCTTTCTTT
. | TRBJ1-3 | TRBV6-6 | . | CASSPQGNTIYF | TGTGCCAGCAGCCCTCAGGGAAACACCATATATTTT
. | TRBJ1-5 | TRBV5-5 | . | CASSLTGRQPQHF | TGTGCCAGCAGCTTGACAGGGCGTCAGCCCCAGCATTTT
TRBD1 | TRBJ2-1 | TRBV28 | . | CASRRGQGSNNEQFF | TGTGCCAGCAGGAGGGGACAGGGGAGTAACAATGAGCAGTTCTTC
. | TRBJ2-2 | TRBV6-5 | . | CASSYSSATGELFF | TGTGCCAGCAGTTACTCGAGTGCCACCGGGGAGCTGTTTTTT
. | TRBJ2-5 | TRBV5-1 | few | CASSLRGVQETQYF | TGCGCCAGCAGCTTGCGAGGGGTCCAAGAGACCCAGTACTTC
. | TRBJ1-1 | TRBV4-1 | . | CASSQEWGGNTEAFF | TGCGCCAGCAGCCAGGAATGGGGGGGGAACACTGAAGCTTTCTTT
. | TRBJ1-2 | TRBV7-9 | . | CASSFSADYGYTF | TGTGCCAGCAGCTTCTCAGCGGATTATGGCTACACCTTC
. | TRBJ1-1 | TRBV5-1 | . | CASRGGMNTEAFF | TGCGCCAGCAGAGGAGGCATGAACACTGAAGCTTTCTTT
. | TRBJ2-5 | TRBV4-1 | once | CASSQDSARAGREQYF | TGCGCCAGCAGCCAAGATTCGGCCAGGGCAGGAAGGGAGCAGTACTTC
. | TRBJ1-5 | TRBV18 | . | CASSPRIDSGNQPQHF | TGTGCCAGCTCACCACGCATTGACAGCGGTAATCAGCCCCAGCATTTT
TRBD1 | TRBJ2-6 | TRBV5-1 | . | CASRAGTVVSGANVLTF | TGCGCCAGCAGGGCCGGGACAGTGGTCTCTGGGGCCAACGTCCTGACTTTC
TRBD1 | TRBJ1-2 | TRBV4-3 | once | CASSQDQGAIYGYTF | TGCGCCAGCAGCCAAGACCAGGGGGCGATCTATGGCTACACCTTC
. | TRBJ2-7 | TRBV10-3 | few | CAISVEQYTYEQYF | TGTGCCATCAGTGTGGAACAGTACACCTACGAGCAGTACTTC
TRBD2 | TRBJ2-1 | TRBV25-1 | few | CASSEWGGSSYNEQFF | TGTGCCAGCAGTGAATGGGGCGGGAGCTCCTACAATGAGCAGTTCTTC
. | TRBJ2-1 | TRBV28 | . | CASSLGTRSYNEQFF | TGTGCCAGCAGCTTGGGGACGCGCTCCTACAATGAGCAGTTCTTC
. | TRBJ1-2 | TRBV6-1 | . | CASSEGQGSYGYTF | TGTGCCAGCAGTGAAGGCCAGGGTAGCTATGGCTACACCTTC
. | TRBJ2-5 | TRBV7-3 | . | CASSLRQQETQYF | TGTGCCAGCAGCTTGAGACAGCAAGAGACCCAGTACTTC
. | TRBJ1-2 | TRBV6-5 | . | CASSGSAGYDGYTF | TGTGCCAGCAGTGGTTCCGCAGGGTACGATGGCTACACCTTC
. | TRBJ2-4 | TRBV6-1 | . | CASIQGPPNF | TGTGCCAGCATACAGGGTCCCCCGAACTTC
. | TRBJ1-3 | TRBV6-5 | . | CASSYDRFSGNTIYF | TGTGCCAGCAGTTACGACAGATTCTCTGGAAACACCATATATTTT